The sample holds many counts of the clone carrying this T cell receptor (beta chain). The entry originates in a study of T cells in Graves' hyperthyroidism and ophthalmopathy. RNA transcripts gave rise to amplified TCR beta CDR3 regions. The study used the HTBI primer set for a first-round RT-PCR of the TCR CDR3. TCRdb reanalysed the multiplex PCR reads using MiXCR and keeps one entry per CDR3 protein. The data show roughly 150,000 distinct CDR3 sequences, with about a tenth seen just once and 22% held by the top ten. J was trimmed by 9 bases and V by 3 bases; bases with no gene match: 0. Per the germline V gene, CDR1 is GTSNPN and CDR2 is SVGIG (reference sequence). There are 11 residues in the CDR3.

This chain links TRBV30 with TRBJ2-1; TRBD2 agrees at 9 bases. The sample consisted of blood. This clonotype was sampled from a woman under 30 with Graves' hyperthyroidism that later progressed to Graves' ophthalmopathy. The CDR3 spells CAWRLAGEQFF. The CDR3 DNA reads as TGTGCCTGGAGACTAGCGGGTGAGCAGTTCTTC.